These 15 T cell receptor beta chains came from one sample sequenced in a study of early T cells in non-severe SARS-CoV-2 infection. From the 5' RACE reads, TCRdb called clonotypes with MiXCR, one entry per CDR3 protein. This table holds around 60,000 distinct CDR3 sequences, approximately 11% found once. The sequencing here drew on whole blood, taken at baseline. These receptors all stem from an adult who was a healthcare worker with PCR-confirmed SARS-CoV-2 infection or an uninfected control (not recorded which).

The V call is TRBV27, the J call TRBJ2-7, with D perhaps TRBD1 (6 bases). CDR1 and CDR2 (germline): MNHEY, SMNVEV (reference sequence). The germline V and J ends were trimmed by 0 bases and 8 bases, with 11 bases remaining between them. This CDR3 contains 13 residues. This CDR3 reads CASSLSWGQQQYF. The DNA of the CDR3 is TGTGCCAGCAGTTTATCGTGGGGGCAGCAGCAGTACTTC.

The chain joins TRBV7-2 to TRBJ2-5; D might be TRBD1 (5 bases). V dropped 5 bases and J dropped 5 bases, with 9 bases sitting between them. Germline lookup yields CDR1 SGHTA and CDR2 FQGNSA. The CDR3 has 12 amino acids. The CDR3: CASSAGKETQYF. CDR3 nucleotide sequence: TGTGCCAGCAGCGCAGGGAAGGAGACCCAGTACTTC.

The rearrangement links TRBV7-3 to TRBJ2-1, with 8 bases that match TRBD1. CDR1 and CDR2 (germline): SGHTA, FQGTGA. Trimming removed 5 bases from V and 7 bases from J; junction bases left unmatched: 13. The CDR3 runs 16 residues. CDR3 nucleotide sequence: TGTGCCAGCAGCCCACAGGCGGGACAGGATGGGAATGAGCAGTTCTTC. It translates to CASSPQAGQDGNEQFF.

The chain employs TRBV20-1 and TRBJ2-7, with D possibly TRBD2 on 5 matching bases. Per the germline V gene, CDR1 is DFQATT and CDR2 is SNEGSKA (reference sequence). CDR3 length: 14 residues. V gave up 3 bases and J gave up 3 bases, with 15 bases separating them. CDR3 in DNA: TGCAGTGCTAGGGATGGGGAGACTGTCTACGAGCAGTACTTC. This encodes CSARDGETVYEQYF.

This clonotype was observed a few times. The chain employs TRBV12-3 or TRBV12-4 and TRBJ1-6; D may be TRBD1 (5 bases). V lost 4 bases and J lost 7, with 11 bases in between. The CDR3 length is 14 residues. Written as DNA, the CDR3 is TGTGCCAGCAGTTCCCGACAGATCAATTCACCCCTCCACTTT. It is translated as CASSSRQINSPLHF.

This clonotype has at least ten counts. The gene calls are TRBV2 and TRBJ2-7; 7 nucleotides align to TRBD1. Germline lookup yields CDR1 SNHLY and CDR2 FYNNEI. Trimming took 3 bases from V and 6 from J; bases not matched to a gene: 5. This CDR3 has 13 residues. The CDR3 reads CASSDKGAGEQYF. The CDR3 DNA follows: TGTGCCAGCAGTGACAAGGGGGCAGGCGAGCAGTACTTC.

The chain joins TRBV11-2 to TRBJ2-1; possibly TRBD1 for D (5 bases). Germline CDR1 reads SGHAT; CDR2 reads FQNNGV. The V end lost 2 bases, the J end lost 10 bases, and 21 bases lay between the germline ends. The CDR3 contains 16 residues. The CDR3 region has the DNA TGTGCCAGCAGCTTACGGGTTCTGGGGCCGGCTGGGGAGCAGTTCTTC. This encodes CASSLRVLGPAGEQFF.

The genes are TRBV6-2 or TRBV6-3 and TRBJ2-7; tentative D call: TRBD2 (5 bases). The germline V gene encodes CDR1 MNHEY and CDR2 SVGEGT. The CDR3 has 12 amino acids. The germline V and J ends were trimmed by 6 bases and 7 bases, with 13 bases remaining between them. The CDR3 loop reads CASSSGRWEQYF. CDR3 sequence (DNA): TGTGCCAGCAGCAGCGGACGTTGGGAGCAGTACTTC.

V is TRBV5-1 and J is TRBJ1-6; a possible D gene is TRBD1 (5 bases). The germline V gene has CDR1 SGHRS and CDR2 YFSETQ. The ends were cut back, 0 bases at V and 10 bases at J, with 11 bases in the middle. The CDR3 runs 14 residues. The CDR3, as DNA: TGCGCCAGCAGCTTGGCAGGGAAAGGATCACCCCTCCACTTT. Translating it yields CASSLAGKGSPLHF. Full variable domain (rest looked up from reference TRBV5-1 and TRBJ1-6): KAGVTQTPRYLIKTRGQQVTLSCSPISGHRSVSWYQQTPGQGLQFLFEYFSETQRNKGNFPGRFSGRQFSNSRSEMNVSTLELGDSALYLCASSLAGKGSPLHFGNGTRLTVT.

This clonotype was detected a few times. The chain couples TRBV11-2 to TRBJ1-4; tentative D call: TRBD1 (5 bases). V was pared by 3 bases and J by 8 bases, with 13 bases between. From germline, CDR1 is SGHAT and CDR2 FQNNGV. The CDR3 consists of 14 residues. CDR3 DNA: TGTGCCAGCAGCTTCGGGACGATTAAAGAAAAACTGTTTTTT. This codes for CASSFGTIKEKLFF.

This clonotype was recorded a few times. V and J are TRBV11-3 and TRBJ2-3, with 8 bases lining up with TRBD1. Losses at the gene ends were 4 bases for V and 3 bases for J; bases not matched to a gene: 6. From germline, CDR1 is SGHNT and CDR2 YENEEA. CDR3 length: 15 residues. The CDR3 DNA reads TGTGCCAGCAGCTCAGGACAGGGTGAAACAGATACGCAGTATTTT. Translating gives CASSSGQGETDTQYF.

The chain links TRBV6-5 to TRBJ2-2; 7 nucleotides align to TRBD1. Germline trimming cut 6 bases from V and 1 base from J; bases unmatched to any gene: 5. This CDR3 contains 15 residues. Looked up from germline, CDR1 is MNHEY and CDR2 is SVGAGI. This chain's CDR3 is CASSSNRGNTGELFF. DNA of the CDR3: TGTGCCAGCAGCTCAAACAGGGGGAACACCGGGGAGCTGTTTTTT.

This clonotype was observed a handful of times. This chain links TRBV7-8 with TRBJ2-1; 11 bases line up with TRBD2. V shed 2 bases and J 8 bases; nucleotides not matched to a gene: 5. Germline CDR1 SGHVS, CDR2 FQNEAQ. The CDR3 spans 15 residues. The CDR3 spells CASSLLAGGRDEQFF. CDR3 bases: TGTGCCAGCAGCTTACTAGCGGGGGGCCGCGATGAGCAGTTCTTC. The whole variable domain, remainder taken from reference TRBV7-8 and TRBJ2-1, is GAGVSQSPRYKVAKRGQDVALRCDPISGHVSLFWYQQALGQGPEFLTYFQNEAQLDKSGLPSDRFFAERPEGSVSTLKIQRTQQEDSAVYLCASSLLAGGRDEQFFGPGTRLTVL.

The V call is TRBV19, the J call TRBJ1-4, with 8 bases aligning to TRBD1. This CDR3 contains 15 residues. With 11 bases clipped from V and 7 bases from J, the junction kept 15 bases outside the gene matches. Per the germline V gene, CDR1 is LNHDA and CDR2 is SQIVND (reference sequence). The CDR3 sequence is CASATDRGSGEKLFF. In DNA form, the CDR3 reads TGTGCCTCGGCGACCGACAGGGGATCGGGTGAAAAACTGTTTTTT.

The rearrangement joins TRBV29-1 to TRBJ1-2; no definite D call. Between the trimmed V and J ends, which lost 4 bases and 1 base, there was a span of 7 bases. The CDR3 covers 12 residues. Looked up from germline, CDR1 is SQVTM and CDR2 is ANQGSEA. The CDR3 reads CSVVGVNYGYTF. In DNA, the CDR3 is TGCAGCGTTGTCGGGGTTAACTATGGCTACACCTTC.